The text below deals with one T cell receptor beta chain. Its target antigen remains unknown. Nothing much larger sits one base from this clone, and base qualities are not available. Looking up the germline V gene yields CDR1 MDHEN and CDR2 SYDVKM. The CDR3 spans 12 residues, from the cysteine through the phenylalanine. The entry retains the CDR3 DNA only, 36 bases that are in frame from base 1. A distance of 6 bases separates the germline ends of V and J, which lose 7 bases and 1 base respectively. This sample was included in a study of T cells after yellow fever vaccination (dated by TCRdb to the late 2010s). For context, the study as a whole: The SMART-Seq v4 Ultra Low Input RNA kit was used to prepare libraries from fractions with low cell numbers. To follow T-cell clones before and after primary and booster YFV17D yellow fever vaccination, bulk TCR alpha and beta repertoires were sequenced over time. Two healthy male donors, one aged 18 to 29 and one aged 30 to 40 years, were included in the cohort. Bulk PBMC replicates and cell subsets were isolated from blood drawn at multiple timepoints before and after both primary and secondary immunization. Broader findings and caveats from the paper: The secondary T-cell response was found to be weaker but faster than the primary response, with a peak reached on day 5 rather than on day 15. Computational filtering was needed because FACS-sorted repertoires could contain abundant contaminating clonotypes from the bulk population. Because the study included only a couple of donors, the extent to which the findings can be generalized is limited. A small fraction of clonotypes showed up in both the CD4 and CD8 compartments, probably as a result of convergent recombination. After the booster, most of the clones that had expanded following primary vaccination were detected again (around 97% of CD4 and more than 85% of CD8), which suggests that memory was broadly maintained.

The treatment or condition label on this specimen signifies: live attenuated yellow fever vaccine strain. At each blood-draw timepoint, two biological replicates of bulk PBMCs were obtained. A standard Ficoll-Paque protocol was used to isolate PBMCs from peripheral blood. TriZol was used to extract RNA from bulk PBMCs, from CD4 and CD8 fractions, and from dextramer-positive and dextramer-negative fractions. TCR cDNA was synthesized by 5'RACE template switching, through which a universal primer site and unique molecular identifiers were introduced. cDNA synthesis was primed from both the TCR alpha and TCR beta constant segments. Library amplification used two PCR steps, and the second PCR step added sample barcodes and sequencing adapters. Sequencing of libraries was done on Illumina HiSeq 2500 (2x100 bp) or NovaSeq (2x150 bp). Per the source publication's procedure: Demultiplexing of reads and collapsing into UMI consensus sequences were performed with MIGEC, and V(D)J alignment was carried out with MiXCR. Using edgeR on replicate PBMC samples, clonotypes were called vaccine-responding if FDR was below 0.01 and the log2 fold change was above 5 up to day 15. Each bulk clonotype received a CD4 or CD8 identity based on whether the sequenced CD4 or CD8 repertoire contained that clonotype at higher abundance. TCRdb reworked the public reads: Q25 trimming with fastp, MiXCR clone assembly, productive beta chains retained. Every distinct CDR3 protein forms one entry, paired with its most common genes and DNA. What appears here as the V and J calls and clone size reflects TCRdb's work, not the paper's. The sample table shows under 400,000 distinct CDR3 sequences, and under 14% are seen once. About 17% of the sample rests with the top ten.

This TCR was recovered from a man between 18 and 35 years old who received the YFV17D yellow fever vaccine. This receptor chain uses TRBV28 and TRBJ2-3; 5 matching bases give a weak D call of TRBD2. Specimen: PBMCs, collected on the day of the first yellow fever vaccination. The nucleotide sequence reads TGTGCCAGCATGGAGGGCACAGATACGCAGTATTTT. It specifies CASMEGTDTQYF. When the CDR3 is completed using the reference TRBV28 and TRBJ2-3 genes on either side, the full variable domain is DVKVTQSSRYLVKRTGEKVFLECVQDMDHENMFWYRQDPGLGLRLIYFSYDVKMKEKGDIPEGYSVSREKKERFSLILESASTNQTSMYLCASMEGTDTQYFGPGTRLTVL.